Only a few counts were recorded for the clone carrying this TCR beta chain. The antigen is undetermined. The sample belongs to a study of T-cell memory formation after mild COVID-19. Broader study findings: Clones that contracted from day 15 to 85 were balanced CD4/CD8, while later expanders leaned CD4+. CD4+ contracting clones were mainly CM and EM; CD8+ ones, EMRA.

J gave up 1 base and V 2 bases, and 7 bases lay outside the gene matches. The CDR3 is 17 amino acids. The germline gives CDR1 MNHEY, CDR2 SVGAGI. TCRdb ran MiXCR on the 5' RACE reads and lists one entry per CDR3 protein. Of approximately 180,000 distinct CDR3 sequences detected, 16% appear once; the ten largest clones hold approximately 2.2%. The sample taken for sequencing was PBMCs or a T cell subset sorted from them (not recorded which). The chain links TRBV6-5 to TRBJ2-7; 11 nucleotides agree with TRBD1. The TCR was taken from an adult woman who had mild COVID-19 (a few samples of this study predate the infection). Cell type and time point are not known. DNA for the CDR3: TGTGCCAGCAGTTACCGGTTCGGGACAGGGGGATCCTACGAGCAGTACTTC. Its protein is CASSYRFGTGGSYEQYF.